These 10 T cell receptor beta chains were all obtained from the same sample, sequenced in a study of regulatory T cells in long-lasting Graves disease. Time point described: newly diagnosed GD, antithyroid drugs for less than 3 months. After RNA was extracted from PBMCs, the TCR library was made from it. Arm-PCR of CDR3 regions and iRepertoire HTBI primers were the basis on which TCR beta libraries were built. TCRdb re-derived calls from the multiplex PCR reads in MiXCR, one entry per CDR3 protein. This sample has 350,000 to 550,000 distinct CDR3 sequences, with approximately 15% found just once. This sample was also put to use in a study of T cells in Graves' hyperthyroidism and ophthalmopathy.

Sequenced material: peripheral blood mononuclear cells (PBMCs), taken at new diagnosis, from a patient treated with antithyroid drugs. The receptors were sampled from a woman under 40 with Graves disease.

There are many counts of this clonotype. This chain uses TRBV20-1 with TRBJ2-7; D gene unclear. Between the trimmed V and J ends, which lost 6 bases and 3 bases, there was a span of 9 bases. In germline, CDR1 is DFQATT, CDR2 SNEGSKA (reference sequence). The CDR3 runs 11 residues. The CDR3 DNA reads TGCAGTGCAACGGGCGGCTACGAGCAGTACTTC. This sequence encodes CSATGGYEQYF.

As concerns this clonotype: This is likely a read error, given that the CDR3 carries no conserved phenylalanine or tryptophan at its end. The CDR3 here is CASSRDRTIGYGYTL. The CDR3 DNA reads TGTGCCAGCAGTCGGGACAGAACTATAGGCTATGGCTACACCCTC. V and J are TRBV7-2 and TRBJ1-2; TRBD1 matches at 7 bases. Losses at the gene ends were 6 bases for V and 4 bases for J; bases not matched to a gene: 11. Germline V gives CDR1 SGHTA, CDR2 FQGNSA. The length of the CDR3 is 15 residues.

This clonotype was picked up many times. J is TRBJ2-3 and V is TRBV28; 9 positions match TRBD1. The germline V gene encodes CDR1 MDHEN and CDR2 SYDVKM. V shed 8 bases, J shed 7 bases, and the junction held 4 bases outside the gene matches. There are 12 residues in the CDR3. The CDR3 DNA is TGTGCCAGCGTAGGGACAGGGAATACGCAGTATTTT. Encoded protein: CASVGTGNTQYF.

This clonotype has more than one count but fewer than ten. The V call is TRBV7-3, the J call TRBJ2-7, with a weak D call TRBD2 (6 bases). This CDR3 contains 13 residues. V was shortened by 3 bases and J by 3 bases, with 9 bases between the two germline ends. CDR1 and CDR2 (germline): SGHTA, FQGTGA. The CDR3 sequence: CASSFGGVYEQYF. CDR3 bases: TGTGCCAGCAGCTTCGGCGGGGTCTACGAGCAGTACTTC. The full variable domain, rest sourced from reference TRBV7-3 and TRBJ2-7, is GAGVSQTPSNKVTEKGKYVELRCDPISGHTALYWYRQSLGQGPEFLIYFQGTGAADDSGLPNDRFFAVRPEGSVSTLKIQRTERGDSAVYLCASSFGGVYEQYFGPGTRLTVT.

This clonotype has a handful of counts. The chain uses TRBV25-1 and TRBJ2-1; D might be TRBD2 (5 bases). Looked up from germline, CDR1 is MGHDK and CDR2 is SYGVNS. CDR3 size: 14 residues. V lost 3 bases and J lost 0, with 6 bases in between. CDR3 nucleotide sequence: TGTGCCAGCAGTGACACTAGCTCCTACAATGAGCAGTTCTTC. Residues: CASSDTSSYNEQFF.

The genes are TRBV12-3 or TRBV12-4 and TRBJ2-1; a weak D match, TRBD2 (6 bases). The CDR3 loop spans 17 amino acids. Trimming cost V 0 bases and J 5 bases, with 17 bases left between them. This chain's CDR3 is CASSLALIETGDNEQFF. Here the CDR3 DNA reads TGTGCCAGCAGTTTAGCGCTAATAGAAACGGGGGACAATGAGCAGTTCTTC.

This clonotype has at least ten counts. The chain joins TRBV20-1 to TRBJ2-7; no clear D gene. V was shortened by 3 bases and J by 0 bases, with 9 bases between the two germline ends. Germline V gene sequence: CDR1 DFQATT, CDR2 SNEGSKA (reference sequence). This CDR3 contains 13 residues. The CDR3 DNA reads TGCAGTGCTAGGGTGGGATACTCCTACGAGCAGTACTTC. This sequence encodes CSARVGYSYEQYF.

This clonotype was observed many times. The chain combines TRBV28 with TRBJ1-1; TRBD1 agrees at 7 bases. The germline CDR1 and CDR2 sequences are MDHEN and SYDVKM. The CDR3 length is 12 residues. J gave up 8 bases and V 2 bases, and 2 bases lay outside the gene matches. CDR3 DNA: TGTGCCAGCAGTTTAGGGACAGTCGAAGCTTTCTTT. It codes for CASSLGTVEAFF.

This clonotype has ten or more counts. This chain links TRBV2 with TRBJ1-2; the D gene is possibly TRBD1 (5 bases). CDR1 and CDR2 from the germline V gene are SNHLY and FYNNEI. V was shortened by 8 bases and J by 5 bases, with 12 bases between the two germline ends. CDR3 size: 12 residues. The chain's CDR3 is CASDRGLYGYTF. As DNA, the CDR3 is TGTGCCAGCGACCGGGGCCTTTATGGCTACACCTTC.

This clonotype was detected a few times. CDR3 DNA: TGCAGTGCTAGAGATCTGCTAGCGGGAGTTACCGGGGAGCTGTTTTTT. This codes for CSARDLLAGVTGELFF. The chain recombines TRBV20-1 with TRBJ2-2; 10 bases line up with TRBD2. This CDR3 has 16 amino acids. Germline V CDR1 and CDR2: DFQATT, SNEGSKA (reference sequence). V lost 0 bases, J lost 5 bases, and 6 bases stayed unmatched.